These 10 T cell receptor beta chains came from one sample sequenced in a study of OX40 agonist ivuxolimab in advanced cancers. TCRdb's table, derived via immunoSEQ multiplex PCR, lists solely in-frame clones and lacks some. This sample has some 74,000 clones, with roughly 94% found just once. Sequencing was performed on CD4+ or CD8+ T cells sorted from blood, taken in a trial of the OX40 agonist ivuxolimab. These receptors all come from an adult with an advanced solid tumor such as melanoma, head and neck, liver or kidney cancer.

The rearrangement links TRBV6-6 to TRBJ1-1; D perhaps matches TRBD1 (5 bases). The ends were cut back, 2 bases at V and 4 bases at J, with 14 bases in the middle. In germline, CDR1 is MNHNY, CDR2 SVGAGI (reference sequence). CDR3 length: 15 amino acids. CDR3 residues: CASSYLAGMATEAFF. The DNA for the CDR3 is TGTGCCAGCAGTTACCTTGCAGGGATGGCCACTGAAGCTTTCTTT.

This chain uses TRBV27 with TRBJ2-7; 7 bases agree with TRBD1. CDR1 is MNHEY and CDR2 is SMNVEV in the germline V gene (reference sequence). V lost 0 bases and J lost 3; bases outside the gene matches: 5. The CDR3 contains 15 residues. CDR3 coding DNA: TGTGCCAGCAGTTTATCGATGGGACAGCACTACGAGCAGTACTTC. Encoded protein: CASSLSMGQHYEQYF.

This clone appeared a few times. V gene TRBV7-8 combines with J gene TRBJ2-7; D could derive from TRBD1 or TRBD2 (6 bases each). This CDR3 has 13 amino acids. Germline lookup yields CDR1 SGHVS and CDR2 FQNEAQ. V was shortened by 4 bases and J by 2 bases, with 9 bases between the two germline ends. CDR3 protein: CASSSGATYEQYF. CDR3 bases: TGTGCCAGCAGCTCGGGGGCTACCTACGAGCAGTACTTC.

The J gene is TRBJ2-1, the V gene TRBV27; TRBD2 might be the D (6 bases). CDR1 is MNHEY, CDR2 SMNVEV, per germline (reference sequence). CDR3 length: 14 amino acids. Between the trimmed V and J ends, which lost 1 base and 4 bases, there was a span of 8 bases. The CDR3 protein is CASSLLRGYNEQFF. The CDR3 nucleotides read TGTGCCAGCAGTTTATTGCGGGGTTACAATGAGCAGTTCTTC.

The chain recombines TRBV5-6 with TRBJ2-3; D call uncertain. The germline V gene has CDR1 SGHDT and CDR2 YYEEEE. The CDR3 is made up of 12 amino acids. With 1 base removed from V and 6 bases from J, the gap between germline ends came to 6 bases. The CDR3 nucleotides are TGTGCCAGCAGCTTGCGGGTGGATACGCAGTATTTT. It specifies CASSLRVDTQYF. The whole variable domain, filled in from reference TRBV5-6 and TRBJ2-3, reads DAGVTQSPTHLIKTRGQQVTLRCSPKSGHDTVSWYQQALGQGPQFIFQYYEEEERQRGNFPDRFSGHQFPNYSSELNVNALLLGDSALYLCASSLRVDTQYFGPGTRLTVL.

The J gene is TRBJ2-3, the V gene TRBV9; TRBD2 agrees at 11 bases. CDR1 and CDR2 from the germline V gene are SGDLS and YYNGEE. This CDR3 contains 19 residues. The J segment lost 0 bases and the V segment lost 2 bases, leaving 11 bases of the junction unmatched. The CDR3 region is CASSVPPGTSGPSTDTQYF. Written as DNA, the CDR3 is TGTGCCAGCAGCGTCCCCCCCGGGACTAGCGGACCTAGCACAGATACGCAGTATTTT.

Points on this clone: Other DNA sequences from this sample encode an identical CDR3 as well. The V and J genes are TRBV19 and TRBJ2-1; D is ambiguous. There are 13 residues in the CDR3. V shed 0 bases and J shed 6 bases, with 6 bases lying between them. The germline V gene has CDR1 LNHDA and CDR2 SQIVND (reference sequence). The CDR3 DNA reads TGTGCCAGTAGTATAGATCTTGGCAATGAGCAGTTCTTC. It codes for CASSIDLGNEQFF.

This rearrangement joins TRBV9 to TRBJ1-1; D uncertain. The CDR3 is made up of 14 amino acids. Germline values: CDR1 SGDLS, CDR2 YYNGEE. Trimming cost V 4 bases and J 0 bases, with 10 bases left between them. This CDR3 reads CASSQGRLNTEAFF. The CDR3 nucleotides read TGTGCCAGCAGCCAAGGAAGGTTGAACACTGAAGCTTTCTTT.

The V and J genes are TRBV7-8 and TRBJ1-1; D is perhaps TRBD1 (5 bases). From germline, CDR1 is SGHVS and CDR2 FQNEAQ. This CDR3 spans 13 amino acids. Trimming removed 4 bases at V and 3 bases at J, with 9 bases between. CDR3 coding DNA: TGTGCCAGCAGCTCGACAGAGTACACTGAAGCTTTCTTT. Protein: CASSSTEYTEAFF.

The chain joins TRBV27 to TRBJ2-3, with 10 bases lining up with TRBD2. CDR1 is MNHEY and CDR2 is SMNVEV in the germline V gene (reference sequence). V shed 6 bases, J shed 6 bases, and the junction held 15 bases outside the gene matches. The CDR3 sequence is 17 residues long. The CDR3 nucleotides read TGTGCCAGCAGGACGGACAGTCAAGCGGGGGGGCGGGATACGCAGTATTTT. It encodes CASRTDSQAGGRDTQYF.